This TCR beta chain was identified in a study of identical twins. The study, taken as a whole, reports: Abundant beta clonotypes from cord blood had fewer insertions, unlike memory repertoires, which showed none. Sharing of beta out-of-frame sequences by twins showed a weaker excess. The study based its conclusions on cross-sectional statistical analysis and did not follow the same donors. Alpha sequences that were out-of-frame and twin-shared showed an excess of low generation probability.

One entry per CDR3 protein results from TCRdb running MiXCR on the 5' RACE reads. The data hold about 150,000 distinct CDR3 sequences, with around 3.5% observed a single time. This clonotype was recorded many times. Its target is not known. Sequenced: memory T cells sorted from blood. The sequence was obtained from a man younger than 30 in good health.

The DNA for the CDR3 is TGTGCCAGCAGCCAAGATCTAACTTCCTACGAGCAGTACTTC. Residues: CASSQDLTSYEQYF. The chain is built from TRBV14 and TRBJ2-7; D is ambiguous. CDR3 length: 14 residues. CDR1 is SGHDN, CDR2 FVKESK, per germline. V was cut by 0 bases and J by 1 base, with 7 bases left in between. The variable domain in full, completed from reference TRBV14 and TRBJ2-7, reads EAGVTQFPSHSVIEKGQTVTLRCDPISGHDNLYWYRRVMGKEIKFLLHFVKESKQDESGMPNNRFLAERTGGTYSTLKVQPAELEDSGVYFCASSQDLTSYEQYFGPGTRLTVT.